This T cell receptor beta chain was observed in a study of blood T cell repertoires in COVID-19. In the study overall: The origin of the acute and convalescent COVID-19 samples was the United States, Italy and Spain. From T cells, B-cell-depleted T cells, or PBMCs came the material, which was cDNA or gDNA.

Followed longitudinally, the Seattle patients had been enrolled during active infection. Some clones are missing from TCRdb's copy, which holds only in-frame ones; the method was immunoSEQ multiplex PCR. Of a few hundred thousand clones listed, roughly 80% are singletons. The V gene lost 4 bases and the J gene lost 3 bases, with 11 bases spanning the gap. The CDR3 totals 13 residues. Per germline, CDR1 SGHNT and CDR2 YYREEE (reference sequence). The chain has TRBV5-4 and TRBJ2-7, with a weak D call TRBD1 (6 bases). The sequencing sample was made of peripheral blood. This TCR came from a woman aged 70-85 years with COVID-19, enrolled during active disease. This chain's CDR3 is CASSPGQDYEQYF. DNA for the CDR3: TGTGCCAGCAGCCCGGGACAAGACTACGAGCAGTACTTC.